The 24 T cell receptor beta chains in this list originate from one sample, sequenced in a study of T cell responses to AZD1222 COVID-19 vaccine. Sequencing used immunoSEQ multiplex PCR; TCRdb keeps in-frame clones, though not all of them. The table has about 110,000 clones, roughly nine tenths seen once. The source material was peripheral blood, sampled on day 0 of AZD1222 vaccination. The source is an adult in good health.

This sequence joins TRBV7-8 and TRBJ2-7, with D possibly matching TRBD1 (6 bases). The CDR3 consists of 17 residues. Per germline, CDR1 SGHVS and CDR2 FQNEAQ. Between the trimmed V and J ends, which lost 1 base and 0 bases, there was a span of 16 bases. The CDR3 region has the DNA TGTGCCAGCAGCTTAGGAACTTACAGGGTACCCTCCTACGAGCAGTACTTC. It specifies CASSLGTYRVPSYEQYF. Using reference TRBV7-8 and TRBJ2-7 for the parts outside the CDR3, the full variable domain is GAGVSQSPRYKVAKRGQDVALRCDPISGHVSLFWYQQALGQGPEFLTYFQNEAQLDKSGLPSDRFFAERPEGSVSTLKIQRTQQEDSAVYLCASSLGTYRVPSYEQYFGPGTRLTVT.

The chain uses TRBV9 and TRBJ1-1; a possible D gene is TRBD1 (5 bases). This CDR3 comprises 14 residues. Germline lookup yields CDR1 SGDLS and CDR2 YYNGEE. V was pared by 4 bases and J by 4 bases, with 14 bases between. CDR3 sequence reads: CASSPRWGVTEAFF. For the CDR3, the DNA is TGTGCCAGCAGCCCCCGGTGGGGCGTCACTGAAGCTTTCTTT.

CDR3 nucleotides: TGTGCCAGCAGCTTGGGACCACCTAGCACAGATACGCAGTATTTT. Translating it yields CASSLGPPSTDTQYF. The rearrangement links TRBV5-6 to TRBJ2-3; D is undetermined. The V gene lost 0 bases and the J gene lost 0 bases, with 8 bases spanning the gap. The CDR3 length is 15 residues. CDR1 and CDR2 (germline): SGHDT, YYEEEE.

The V gene is TRBV10-1, the J gene TRBJ1-4, with D perhaps TRBD1 (5 bases). The germline V and J ends were trimmed by 3 bases and 0 bases, with 14 bases remaining between them. Germline V gives CDR1 WNHNN, CDR2 SYGVQD (reference sequence). The CDR3 sequence is 17 residues long. Written as DNA, the CDR3 is TGCGCCAGCAGTGACCCGGGACCGCTTGCAACTAATGAAAAACTGTTTTTT. It specifies CASSDPGPLATNEKLFF.

The chain employs TRBV30 and TRBJ1-6, with 8 bases aligning to TRBD1. The CDR3 extends over 15 amino acids. Per germline, CDR1 GTSNPN and CDR2 SVGIG (reference sequence). The V and J ends lost 3 bases and 7 bases, in that order; junction bases with no gene match: 8. The CDR3 DNA reads as TGTGCCTGGAGGCCCGCCGGGACAGGCAATTCACCCCTCCACTTT. Translated: CAWRPAGTGNSPLHF.

In its sample, this clone was seen a few times. The rearrangement links TRBV6-5 to TRBJ1-5, with 10 positions matching TRBD1. The ends lost 7 bases at V and 4 bases at J; junction bases unmatched: 7. Germline CDR1 MNHEY, CDR2 SVGAGI. There are 15 residues in the CDR3. CDR3 DNA: TGTGCCAGCAACAGGGGGGGACAGGGGAATCAGCCCCAGCATTTT. It codes for CASNRGGQGNQPQHF.

V is TRBV28 and J is TRBJ2-7; a possible D gene is TRBD2 (7 bases). V dropped 3 bases and J dropped 2 bases, with 11 bases sitting between them. Germline V gene sequence: CDR1 MDHEN, CDR2 SYDVKM. This CDR3 comprises 14 residues. The CDR3 here is CASSLGGPTYEQYF. CDR3 DNA: TGTGCCAGCAGTTTGGGGGGGCCGACCTACGAGCAGTACTTC.

The V and J genes are TRBV7-2 and TRBJ1-4; 7 bases are a match to TRBD1. Per the germline V gene, CDR1 is SGHTA and CDR2 is FQGNSA. There are 15 residues in the CDR3. V lost 3 bases and J lost 8; bases outside the gene matches: 9. CDR3 sequence reads: CASSFLSGTAEKLFF. The CDR3 region has the DNA TGTGCCAGCAGCTTCCTCTCCGGGACAGCCGAAAAACTGTTTTTT.

The chain links TRBV6-5 to TRBJ2-7; 9 bases match TRBD2. This CDR3 comprises 14 residues. J lost 2 bases, V lost 4 bases, and 3 bases had no gene match. CDR1 is MNHEY and CDR2 is SVGAGI in the germline V gene. CDR3 region: CASSSGTSPYEQYF. In nucleotides, the CDR3 is TGTGCCAGCAGTTCCGGGACTAGCCCCTACGAGCAGTACTTC.

DNA for the CDR3: TGTGCCAGCAGCTTATTCCGGGACAGGGTAGAGGGCTACACCTTC. Encoded protein: CASSLFRDRVEGYTF. The rearrangement links TRBV7-2 to TRBJ1-2; TRBD1 matches 9 bases. Germline V lookup: CDR1 SGHTA, CDR2 FQGNSA. V lost 2 bases and J lost 8; bases outside the gene matches: 9. This CDR3 spans 15 amino acids.

The V call is TRBV5-4, the J call TRBJ2-1; D is unclear. The CDR3 consists of 14 residues. Looked up from germline, CDR1 is SGHNT and CDR2 is YYREEE (reference sequence). V was clipped by 0 bases and J by 6 bases, with 10 bases between them. CDR3 amino acids: CASSLDSGVNEQFF. In nucleotides, the CDR3 is TGTGCCAGCAGCTTGGATTCCGGTGTCAATGAGCAGTTCTTC. Complete variable domain (other parts from reference TRBV5-4 and TRBJ2-1): ETGVTQSPTHLIKTRGQQVTLRCSSQSGHNTVSWYQQALGQGPQFIFQYYREEENGRGNFPPRFSGLQFPNYSSELNVNALELDDSALYLCASSLDSGVNEQFFGPGTRLTVL.

The J gene is TRBJ1-3, the V gene TRBV18; TRBD1 agrees at 7 bases. The CDR3 runs 16 residues. J lost 4 bases, V lost 3 bases, and 9 bases had no gene match. Germline-derived CDR1 and CDR2 are KGHSH and LQKENI. The CDR3: CASSPGTVGSGNTIYF. The CDR3 region has the DNA TGTGCCAGCTCACCCGGGACAGTTGGGTCCGGAAACACCATATATTTT.

V usage is TRBV7-3 and J usage is TRBJ2-6, with no clear D. V lost 4 bases, J lost 1 base, and 8 bases lay in between. This CDR3 has 15 residues. CDR1 and CDR2 (germline): SGHTA, FQGTGA. The DNA of the CDR3 is TGTGCCAGCAGCTCCGGGTATTCTGGGGCCAACGTCCTGACTTTC. Its protein is CASSSGYSGANVLTF. Full variable domain (missing parts from reference TRBV7-3 and TRBJ2-6): GAGVSQTPSNKVTEKGKYVELRCDPISGHTALYWYRQSLGQGPEFLIYFQGTGAADDSGLPNDRFFAVRPEGSVSTLKIQRTERGDSAVYLCASSSGYSGANVLTFGAGSRLTVL.

The rearrangement uses TRBV19 and TRBJ2-3; 8 nucleotides line up with TRBD1. CDR1 is LNHDA and CDR2 is SQIVND in the germline V gene (reference sequence). The CDR3 has 18 amino acids. V was clipped by 1 base and J by 0 bases; unmatched bases: 9. CDR3 region: CASSIGHMGTGSTDTQYF. In nucleotides, the CDR3 is TGTGCCAGTAGTATAGGACACATGGGGACAGGTAGCACAGATACGCAGTATTTT.

This sequence joins TRBV3-1 (or the pseudogene TRBV3-2) and TRBJ1-1; D is uncertain. Germline values: CDR1 LGHDT, CDR2 YNNKEL (reference sequence). Trimming shortened V by 0 bases and J by 0 bases, and 14 bases separated the two germline ends. The CDR3 length is 17 residues. CDR3 nucleotide sequence: TGTGCCAGCAGCCAAGATACGGGGAGAAGGATGAACACTGAAGCTTTCTTT. This gives the protein CASSQDTGRRMNTEAFF.

The V call is TRBV7-8, the J call TRBJ2-3; D may be TRBD1 (6 bases). The CDR3 contains 14 residues. Germline CDR1 is SGHVS and CDR2 is FQNEAQ. The V end was cut by 7 bases, the J end by 1 base, with 12 bases between. Here the CDR3 reads CASILDRRTDTQYF. In DNA, the CDR3 is TGTGCCAGCATACTCGACAGGCGCACAGATACGCAGTATTTT. Combining the CDR3 with reference TRBV7-8 and TRBJ2-3 gives the whole variable domain GAGVSQSPRYKVAKRGQDVALRCDPISGHVSLFWYQQALGQGPEFLTYFQNEAQLDKSGLPSDRFFAERPEGSVSTLKIQRTQQEDSAVYLCASILDRRTDTQYFGPGTRLTVL.

This chain uses TRBV29-1 with TRBJ1-1; D perhaps matches TRBD1 (5 bases). CDR1 and CDR2 (germline): SQVTM, ANQGSEA. V lost 6 bases and J 5 bases, leaving 16 bases between the germline ends. The CDR3 is made up of 13 amino acids. This CDR3 reads CSVGRPGGTEAFF. The DNA for the CDR3 is TGCAGCGTGGGACGGCCGGGGGGGACTGAAGCTTTCTTT.

V and J are TRBV28 and TRBJ2-5, with 8 bases fitting TRBD1. Germline V lookup: CDR1 MDHEN, CDR2 SYDVKM. With V trimmed by 6 bases and J by 3 bases, 9 bases remained unmatched. This CDR3 has 15 amino acids. The CDR3: CASSNRGQGKETQYF. The CDR3 coding sequence is TGTGCCAGCAGCAACCGCGGACAGGGCAAAGAGACCCAGTACTTC.

The CDR3 is CASSLTNTGELFF. The DNA of the CDR3 is TGTGCCAGCAGCCTCACCAACACCGGGGAGCTGTTTTTT. The chain carries TRBV7-2 and TRBJ2-2; no reliable D call. V was trimmed by 5 bases and J by 2 bases, leaving 6 bases between them. There are 13 residues in the CDR3. CDR1 and CDR2 (germline): SGHTA, FQGNSA.

The CDR3 DNA reads as TGTGCCAGCAGCTTACGAAGTAACACTGAAGCTTTCTTT. Protein sequence: CASSLRSNTEAFF. The chain joins TRBV7-2 to TRBJ1-1; D not resolved. There are 13 residues in the CDR3. Trimming removed 2 bases at V and 2 bases at J, with 6 bases between. Germline V gene lookup returns CDR1 SGHTA and CDR2 FQGNSA.

The chain combines TRBV5-4 with TRBJ1-2; TRBD1 agrees at 7 bases. This CDR3 has 15 residues. J lost 6 bases, V lost 4 bases, and 12 bases had no gene match. Germline loops: CDR1 SGHNT, CDR2 YYREEE (reference sequence). CDR3 sequence: CASSVEPQGPNGYTF. The CDR3 bases are TGTGCCAGCAGCGTAGAGCCACAGGGGCCTAATGGCTACACCTTC. The full variable domain, in which reference TRBV5-4 and TRBJ1-2 provide the parts outside the CDR3, is ETGVTQSPTHLIKTRGQQVTLRCSSQSGHNTVSWYQQALGQGPQFIFQYYREEENGRGNFPPRFSGLQFPNYSSELNVNALELDDSALYLCASSVEPQGPNGYTFGSGTRLTVV.

The gene calls are TRBV27 and TRBJ2-3; no firm D call. Germline CDR1 and CDR2: MNHEY and SMNVEV (reference sequence). The CDR3 is 14 amino acids. Trimming took 5 bases from V and 2 from J, leaving 11 bases between them. The CDR3 sequence: CASSLQLNTDTQYF. DNA for the CDR3: TGTGCCAGCAGTCTCCAGCTTAACACAGATACGCAGTATTTT.

The rearrangement joins TRBV5-1 to TRBJ2-5; TRBD1 matches 9 bases. Germline V gene lookup returns CDR1 SGHRS and CDR2 YFSETQ. The CDR3 covers 15 residues. Trimming removed 0 bases from V and 3 bases from J; junction bases left unmatched: 3. The CDR3 DNA follows: TGCGCCAGCAGCTTGGGACAGGGGGTTGAAGAGACCCAGTACTTC. Translation gives CASSLGQGVEETQYF.

This chain uses TRBV24-1 with TRBJ1-2; D remains unclear. The germline CDR1 and CDR2 sequences are KGHDR and SFDVKD. This CDR3 region has 13 residues. V was trimmed by 3 bases and J by 5 bases, leaving 9 bases between them. The CDR3 loop reads CATSDPQEYGYTF. For the CDR3, the DNA is TGTGCCACCAGTGATCCCCAGGAGTATGGCTACACCTTC.